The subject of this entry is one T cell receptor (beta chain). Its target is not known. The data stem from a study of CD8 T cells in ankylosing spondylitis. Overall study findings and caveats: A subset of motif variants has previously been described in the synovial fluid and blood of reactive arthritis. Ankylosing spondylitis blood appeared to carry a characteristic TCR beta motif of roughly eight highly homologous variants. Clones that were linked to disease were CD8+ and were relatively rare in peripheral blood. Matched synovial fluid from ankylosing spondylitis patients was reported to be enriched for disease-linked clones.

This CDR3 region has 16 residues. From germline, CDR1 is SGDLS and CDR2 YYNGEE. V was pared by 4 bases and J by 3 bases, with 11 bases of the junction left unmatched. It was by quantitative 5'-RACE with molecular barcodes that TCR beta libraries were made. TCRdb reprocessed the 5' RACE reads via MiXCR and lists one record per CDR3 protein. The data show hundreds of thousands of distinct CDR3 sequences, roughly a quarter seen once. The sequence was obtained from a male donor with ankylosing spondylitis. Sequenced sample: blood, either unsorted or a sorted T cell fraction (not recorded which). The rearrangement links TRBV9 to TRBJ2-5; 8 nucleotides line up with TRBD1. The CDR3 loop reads CASSNGQGISKETQYF. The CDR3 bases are TGTGCCAGCAGCAATGGACAGGGCATTTCTAAAGAGACCCAGTACTTC.